The clone carrying this T cell receptor beta chain has ten or more counts. Its antigen remains unidentified. The data stem from a study of read filtering for tumor transcriptome and immune sequencing. As for the study in general: Whole-transcriptome libraries were prepared after DNase treatment. Per sample, TCR-region reads ranged about 3.5 to 11 million by IR-seq, roughly 80 to 1273 by RNA-seq.

Study-wide results and limits: Single-read clonotypes: about 81.9% of IR-seq clonotypes (around 3.5% of reads), about 75% of RNA-seq clonotypes (under 50% of reads).

The CDR3 runs 14 residues. CDR1 is SEHNR, CDR2 FQNEAQ, per germline (reference sequence). With V trimmed by 6 bases and J by 1 base, 5 bases remained unmatched. The library was built from around 380 ng RNA with molecular barcoded adaptors for alpha/delta and beta/gamma chains. TCRdb passed the reads through MiXCR, listing each CDR3 protein once. The data contain around 140,000 distinct CDR3 sequences, around 13% of them singletons. The chain has TRBV7-9 and TRBJ1-1; the match to TRBD1 covers 7 bases. Sequencing input: a population of CD138-negative cells sorted from bone marrow. The sequence came from a donor at least 40 years old with multiple myeloma. CDR3 sequence reads: CASRLGTANTEAFF. The CDR3 region has the DNA TGTGCCAGCAGGCTAGGGACAGCGAACACTGAAGCTTTCTTT.